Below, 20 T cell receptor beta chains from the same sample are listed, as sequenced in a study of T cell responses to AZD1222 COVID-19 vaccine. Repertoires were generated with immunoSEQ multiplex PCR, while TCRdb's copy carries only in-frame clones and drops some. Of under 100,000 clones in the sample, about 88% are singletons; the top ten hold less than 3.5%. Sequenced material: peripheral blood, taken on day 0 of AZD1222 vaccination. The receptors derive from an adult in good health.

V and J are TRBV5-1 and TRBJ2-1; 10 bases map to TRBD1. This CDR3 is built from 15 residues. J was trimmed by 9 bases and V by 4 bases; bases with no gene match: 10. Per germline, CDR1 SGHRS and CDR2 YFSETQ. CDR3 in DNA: TGCGCCAGCAGCCCACGGACAGGGGGAGCGGGTGAGCAGTTCTTC. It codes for CASSPRTGGAGEQFF.

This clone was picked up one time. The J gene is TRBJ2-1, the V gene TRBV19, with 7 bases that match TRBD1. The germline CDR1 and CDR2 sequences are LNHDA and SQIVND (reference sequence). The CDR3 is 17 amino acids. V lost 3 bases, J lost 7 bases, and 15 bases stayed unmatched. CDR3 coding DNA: TGTGCCAGTAGTATTAAACACGGGACAGTTTTTGTGAATGAGCAGTTCTTC. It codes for CASSIKHGTVFVNEQFF.

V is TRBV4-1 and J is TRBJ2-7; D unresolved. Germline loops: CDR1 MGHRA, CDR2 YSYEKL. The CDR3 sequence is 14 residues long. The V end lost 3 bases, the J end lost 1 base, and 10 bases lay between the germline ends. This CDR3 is CASSQVLVSYEQYF. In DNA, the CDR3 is TGCGCCAGCAGCCAGGTTCTAGTTTCCTACGAGCAGTACTTC.

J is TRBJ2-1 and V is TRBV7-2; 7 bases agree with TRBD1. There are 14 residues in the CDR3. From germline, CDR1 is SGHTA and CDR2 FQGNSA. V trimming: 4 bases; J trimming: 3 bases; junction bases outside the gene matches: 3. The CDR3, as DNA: TGTGCCAGCAGCTCGGGACAGAGCTACAATGAGCAGTTCTTC. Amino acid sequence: CASSSGQSYNEQFF.

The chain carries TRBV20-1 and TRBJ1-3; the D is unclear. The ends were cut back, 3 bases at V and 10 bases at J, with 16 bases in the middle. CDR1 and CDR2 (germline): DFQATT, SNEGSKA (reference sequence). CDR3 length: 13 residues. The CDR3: CSASDPQTKTIYF. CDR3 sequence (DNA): TGCAGTGCTAGTGACCCGCAGACTAAAACCATATATTTT.

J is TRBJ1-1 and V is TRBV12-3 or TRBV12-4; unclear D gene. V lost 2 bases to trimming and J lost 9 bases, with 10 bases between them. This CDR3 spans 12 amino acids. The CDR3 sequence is CASSLSGRQAFF. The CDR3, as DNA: TGTGCCAGCAGTTTATCGGGGAGACAAGCTTTCTTT.

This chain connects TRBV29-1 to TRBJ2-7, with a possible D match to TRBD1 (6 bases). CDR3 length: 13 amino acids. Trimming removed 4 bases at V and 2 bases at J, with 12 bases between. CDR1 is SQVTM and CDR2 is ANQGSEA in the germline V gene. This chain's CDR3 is CSVGDTGTYEQYF. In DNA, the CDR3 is TGCAGCGTTGGGGACACGGGGACCTACGAGCAGTACTTC.

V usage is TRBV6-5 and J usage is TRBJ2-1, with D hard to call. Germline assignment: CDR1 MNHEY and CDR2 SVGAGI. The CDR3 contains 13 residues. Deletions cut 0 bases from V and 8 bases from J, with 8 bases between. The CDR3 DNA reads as TGTGCCAGCAGTTACTCCCGACTGTATGAGCAGTTCTTC. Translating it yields CASSYSRLYEQFF.

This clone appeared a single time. The CDR3, as DNA: TGTGCCAGCAGCCAAGTAGCAGGGTACGAGCAGTACTTC. This gives the protein CASSQVAGYEQYF. V gene TRBV3-1 (or the pseudogene TRBV3-2) combines with J gene TRBJ2-7; TRBD1 might be the D (5 bases). Trimming removed 1 base from V and 4 bases from J, with 8 bases in between. The CDR3 covers 13 residues. Germline V CDR1 and CDR2: LGHDT, YNNKEL (reference sequence).

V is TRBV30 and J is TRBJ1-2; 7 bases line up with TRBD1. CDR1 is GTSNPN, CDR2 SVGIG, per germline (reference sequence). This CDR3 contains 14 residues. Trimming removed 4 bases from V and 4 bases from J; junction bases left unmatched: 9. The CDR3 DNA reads TGTGCCTGGAAACAGACAGGGAGAGTCTATGGCTACACCTTC. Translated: CAWKQTGRVYGYTF.

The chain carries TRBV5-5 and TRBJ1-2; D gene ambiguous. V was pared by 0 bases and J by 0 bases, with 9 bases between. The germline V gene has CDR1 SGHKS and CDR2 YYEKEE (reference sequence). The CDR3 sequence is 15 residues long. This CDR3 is CASSLGSTANYGYTF. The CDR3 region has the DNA TGTGCCAGCAGCTTGGGGTCCACGGCTAACTATGGCTACACCTTC.

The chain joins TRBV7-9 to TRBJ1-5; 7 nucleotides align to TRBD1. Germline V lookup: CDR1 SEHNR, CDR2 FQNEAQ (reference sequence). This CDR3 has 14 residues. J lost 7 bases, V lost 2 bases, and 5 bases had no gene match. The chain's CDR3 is CASSLPGQWQPQHF. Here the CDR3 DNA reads TGTGCCAGCAGCTTACCGGGACAGTGGCAGCCCCAGCATTTT.

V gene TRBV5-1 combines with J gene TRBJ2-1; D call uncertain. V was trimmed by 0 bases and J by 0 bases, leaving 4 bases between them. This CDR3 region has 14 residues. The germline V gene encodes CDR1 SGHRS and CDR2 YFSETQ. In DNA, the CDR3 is TGCGCCAGCAGCTTGGGGAGCTCCTACAATGAGCAGTTCTTC. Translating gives CASSLGSSYNEQFF.

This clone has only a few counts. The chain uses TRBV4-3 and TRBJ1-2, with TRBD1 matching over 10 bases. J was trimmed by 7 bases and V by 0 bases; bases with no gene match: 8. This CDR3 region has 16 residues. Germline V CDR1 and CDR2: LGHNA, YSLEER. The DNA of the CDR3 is TGCGCCAGCAGCCAAGATCTCGCGGGACAGGGGTTTGGCTACACCTTC. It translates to CASSQDLAGQGFGYTF.

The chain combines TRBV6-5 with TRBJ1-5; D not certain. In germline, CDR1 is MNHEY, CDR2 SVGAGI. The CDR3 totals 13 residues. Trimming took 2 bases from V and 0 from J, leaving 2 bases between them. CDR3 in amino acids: CASSYNSNQPQHF. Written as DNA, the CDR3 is TGTGCCAGCAGTTACAATAGCAATCAGCCCCAGCATTTT.

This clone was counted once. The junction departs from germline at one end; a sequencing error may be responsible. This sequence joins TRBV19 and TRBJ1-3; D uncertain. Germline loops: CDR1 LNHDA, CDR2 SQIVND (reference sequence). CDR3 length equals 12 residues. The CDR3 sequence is CASSSGLLNQTF. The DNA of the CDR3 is TGTGCCAGTAGCTCCGGGCTACTCAACCAGACCTTT.

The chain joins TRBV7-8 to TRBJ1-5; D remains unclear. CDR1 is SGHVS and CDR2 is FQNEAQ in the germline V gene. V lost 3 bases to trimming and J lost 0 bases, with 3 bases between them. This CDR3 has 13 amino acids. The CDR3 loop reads CASSFSSNQPQHF. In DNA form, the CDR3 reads TGTGCCAGCAGCTTTAGTAGCAATCAGCCCCAGCATTTT.

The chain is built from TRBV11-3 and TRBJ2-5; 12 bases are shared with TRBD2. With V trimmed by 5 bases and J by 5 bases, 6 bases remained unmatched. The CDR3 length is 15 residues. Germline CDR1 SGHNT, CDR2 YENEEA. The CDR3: CASSPPSGGAETQYF. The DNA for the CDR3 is TGTGCCAGCAGCCCCCCTAGCGGGGGGGCGGAGACCCAGTACTTC. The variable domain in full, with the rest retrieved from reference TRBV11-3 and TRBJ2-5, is EAGVVQSPRYKIIEKKQPVAFWCNPISGHNTLYWYLQNLGQGPELLIRYENEEAVDDSQLPKDRFSAERLKGVDSTLKIQPAELGDSAVYLCASSPPSGGAETQYFGPGTRLLVL.

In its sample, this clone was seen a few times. The CDR3 loop reads CASSLDRGYYNEQFF. The CDR3 bases are TGCGCCAGCAGCTTAGACAGGGGGTATTACAATGAGCAGTTCTTC. The chain links TRBV5-1 to TRBJ2-1; TRBD1 matches 9 bases. The CDR3 runs to 15 residues. V trimming: 2 bases; J trimming: 4 bases; junction bases outside the gene matches: 4. From germline, CDR1 is SGHRS and CDR2 YFSETQ.

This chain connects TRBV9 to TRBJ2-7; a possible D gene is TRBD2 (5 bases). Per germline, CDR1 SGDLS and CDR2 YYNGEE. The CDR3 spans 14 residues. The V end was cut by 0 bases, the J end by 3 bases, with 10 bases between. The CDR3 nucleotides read TGTGCCAGCAGCGTAGGGGGAGAACTCTACGAGCAGTACTTC. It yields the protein CASSVGGELYEQYF.